A single T cell receptor beta chain is shown here with its context. The source of the sample is a study of Ad26.COV2.S vaccination and SARS-CoV-2 variants. Study overall: Participants got Ad26.COV2.S intramuscularly, once or twice 56 days apart.

The treatment: around 19 received Ad26.COV2.S at low or high dose, single or two shots; a few received placebo; per-sample allocation not given. On day 63 after the first injection, vaccine and placebo recipients gave samples. Profiling relied on immunoSEQ multiplex PCR, and the TCRdb table lists in-frame clones only, not all of them. The table lists hundreds of thousands of clones, roughly four fifths of them singletons, with approximately 7% in the top ten. The CDR3 consists of 14 residues. V was shortened by 3 bases and J by 4 bases, with 12 bases between the two germline ends. Germline V gene data show CDR1 as SEHNR and CDR2 as FQNEAQ (reference sequence).

This clonotype originated in a person aged 18-60 years who received the Ad26.COV2.S COVID-19 vaccine or a placebo. The source was peripheral blood, collected in a trial of Ad26.COV2.S vaccine versus placebo. The chain links TRBV7-9 to TRBJ1-1, with D perhaps matching TRBD1 (6 bases). The CDR3 here is CASSFSLDSTEAFF. CDR3 in DNA: TGTGCCAGCAGCTTCTCCCTGGACAGCACTGAAGCTTTCTTT. The full variable domain, its missing parts supplied by reference TRBV7-9 and TRBJ1-1, is DTGVSQNPRHKITKRGQNVTFRCDPISEHNRLYWYRQTLGQGPEFLTYFQNEAQLEKSRLLSDRFSAERPKGSFSTLEIQRTEQGDSAMYLCASSFSLDSTEAFFGQGTRLTVV.